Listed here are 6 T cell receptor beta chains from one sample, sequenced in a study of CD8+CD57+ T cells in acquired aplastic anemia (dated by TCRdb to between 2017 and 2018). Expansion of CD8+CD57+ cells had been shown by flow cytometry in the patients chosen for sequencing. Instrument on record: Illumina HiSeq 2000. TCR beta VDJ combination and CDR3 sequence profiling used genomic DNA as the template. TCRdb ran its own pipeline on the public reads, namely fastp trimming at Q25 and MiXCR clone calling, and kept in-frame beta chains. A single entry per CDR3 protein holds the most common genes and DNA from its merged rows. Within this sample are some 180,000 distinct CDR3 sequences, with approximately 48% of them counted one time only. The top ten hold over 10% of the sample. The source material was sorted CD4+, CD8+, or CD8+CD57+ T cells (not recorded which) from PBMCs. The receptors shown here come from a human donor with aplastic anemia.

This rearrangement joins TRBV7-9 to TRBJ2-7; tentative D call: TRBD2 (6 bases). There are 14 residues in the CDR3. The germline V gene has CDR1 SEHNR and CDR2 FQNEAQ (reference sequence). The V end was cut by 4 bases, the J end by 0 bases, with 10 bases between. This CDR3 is CASSWDGSSYEQYF. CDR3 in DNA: TGTGCCAGCAGCTGGGACGGGAGCTCCTACGAGCAGTACTTC. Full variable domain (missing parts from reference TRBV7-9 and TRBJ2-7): DTGVSQNPRHKITKRGQNVTFRCDPISEHNRLYWYRQTLGQGPEFLTYFQNEAQLEKSRLLSDRFSAERPKGSFSTLEIQRTEQGDSAMYLCASSWDGSSYEQYFGPGTRLTVT.

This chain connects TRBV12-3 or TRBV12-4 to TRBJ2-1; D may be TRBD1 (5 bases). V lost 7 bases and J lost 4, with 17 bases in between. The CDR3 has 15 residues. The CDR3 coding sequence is TGTGCCAGCATGGGGCCGGGCGAGTTATACAATGAGCAGTTCTTC. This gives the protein CASMGPGELYNEQFF.

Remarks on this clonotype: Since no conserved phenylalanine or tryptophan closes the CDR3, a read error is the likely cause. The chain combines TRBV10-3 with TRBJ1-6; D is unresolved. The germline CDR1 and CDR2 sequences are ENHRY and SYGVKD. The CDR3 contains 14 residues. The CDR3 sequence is CATSAPDDNSPLHL. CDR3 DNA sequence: TGTGCCACCAGTGCTCCGGACGATAATTCACCCCTCCACCTT.

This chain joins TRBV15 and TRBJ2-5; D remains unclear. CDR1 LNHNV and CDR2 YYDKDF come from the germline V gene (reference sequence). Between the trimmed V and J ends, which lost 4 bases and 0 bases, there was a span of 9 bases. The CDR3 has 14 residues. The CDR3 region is CATSIVGNQETQYF. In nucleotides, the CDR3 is TGTGCCACCAGCATTGTAGGGAACCAAGAGACCCAGTACTTC. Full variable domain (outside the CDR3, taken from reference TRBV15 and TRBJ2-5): DAMVIQNPRYQVTQFGKPVTLSCSQTLNHNVMYWYQQKSSQAPKLLFHYYDKDFNNEADTPDNFQSRRPNTSFCFLDIRSPGLGDTAMYLCATSIVGNQETQYFGPGTRLLVL.

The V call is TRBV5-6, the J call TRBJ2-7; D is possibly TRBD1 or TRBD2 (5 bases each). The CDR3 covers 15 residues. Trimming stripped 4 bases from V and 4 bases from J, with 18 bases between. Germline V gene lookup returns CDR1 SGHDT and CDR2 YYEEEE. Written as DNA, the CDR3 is TGTGCCAGCAGCGCGCTGGGGGACGCCTTTTACGAGCAGTACTTC. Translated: CASSALGDAFYEQYF.

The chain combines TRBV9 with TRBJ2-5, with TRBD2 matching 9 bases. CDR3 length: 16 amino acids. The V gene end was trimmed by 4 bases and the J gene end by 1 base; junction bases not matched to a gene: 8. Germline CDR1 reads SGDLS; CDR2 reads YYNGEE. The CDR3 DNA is TGTGCCAGCAGCCCCCGGGGAGCGGGGGGCCAAGAGACCCAGTACTTC. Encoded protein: CASSPRGAGGQETQYF.